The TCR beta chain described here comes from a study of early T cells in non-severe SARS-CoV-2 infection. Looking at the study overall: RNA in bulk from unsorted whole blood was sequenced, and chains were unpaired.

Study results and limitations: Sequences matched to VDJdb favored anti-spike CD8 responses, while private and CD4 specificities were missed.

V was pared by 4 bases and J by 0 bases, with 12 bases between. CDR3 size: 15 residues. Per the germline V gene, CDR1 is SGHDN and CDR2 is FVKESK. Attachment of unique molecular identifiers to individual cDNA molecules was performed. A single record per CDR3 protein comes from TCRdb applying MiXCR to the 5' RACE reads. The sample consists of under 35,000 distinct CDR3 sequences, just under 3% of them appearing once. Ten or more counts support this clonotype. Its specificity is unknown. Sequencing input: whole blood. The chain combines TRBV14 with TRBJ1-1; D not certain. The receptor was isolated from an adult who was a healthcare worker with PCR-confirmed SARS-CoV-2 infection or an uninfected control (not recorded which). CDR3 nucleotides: TGTGCCAGCAGCCGAGGCAGCCTTATGAACACTGAAGCTTTCTTT. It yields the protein CASSRGSLMNTEAFF.